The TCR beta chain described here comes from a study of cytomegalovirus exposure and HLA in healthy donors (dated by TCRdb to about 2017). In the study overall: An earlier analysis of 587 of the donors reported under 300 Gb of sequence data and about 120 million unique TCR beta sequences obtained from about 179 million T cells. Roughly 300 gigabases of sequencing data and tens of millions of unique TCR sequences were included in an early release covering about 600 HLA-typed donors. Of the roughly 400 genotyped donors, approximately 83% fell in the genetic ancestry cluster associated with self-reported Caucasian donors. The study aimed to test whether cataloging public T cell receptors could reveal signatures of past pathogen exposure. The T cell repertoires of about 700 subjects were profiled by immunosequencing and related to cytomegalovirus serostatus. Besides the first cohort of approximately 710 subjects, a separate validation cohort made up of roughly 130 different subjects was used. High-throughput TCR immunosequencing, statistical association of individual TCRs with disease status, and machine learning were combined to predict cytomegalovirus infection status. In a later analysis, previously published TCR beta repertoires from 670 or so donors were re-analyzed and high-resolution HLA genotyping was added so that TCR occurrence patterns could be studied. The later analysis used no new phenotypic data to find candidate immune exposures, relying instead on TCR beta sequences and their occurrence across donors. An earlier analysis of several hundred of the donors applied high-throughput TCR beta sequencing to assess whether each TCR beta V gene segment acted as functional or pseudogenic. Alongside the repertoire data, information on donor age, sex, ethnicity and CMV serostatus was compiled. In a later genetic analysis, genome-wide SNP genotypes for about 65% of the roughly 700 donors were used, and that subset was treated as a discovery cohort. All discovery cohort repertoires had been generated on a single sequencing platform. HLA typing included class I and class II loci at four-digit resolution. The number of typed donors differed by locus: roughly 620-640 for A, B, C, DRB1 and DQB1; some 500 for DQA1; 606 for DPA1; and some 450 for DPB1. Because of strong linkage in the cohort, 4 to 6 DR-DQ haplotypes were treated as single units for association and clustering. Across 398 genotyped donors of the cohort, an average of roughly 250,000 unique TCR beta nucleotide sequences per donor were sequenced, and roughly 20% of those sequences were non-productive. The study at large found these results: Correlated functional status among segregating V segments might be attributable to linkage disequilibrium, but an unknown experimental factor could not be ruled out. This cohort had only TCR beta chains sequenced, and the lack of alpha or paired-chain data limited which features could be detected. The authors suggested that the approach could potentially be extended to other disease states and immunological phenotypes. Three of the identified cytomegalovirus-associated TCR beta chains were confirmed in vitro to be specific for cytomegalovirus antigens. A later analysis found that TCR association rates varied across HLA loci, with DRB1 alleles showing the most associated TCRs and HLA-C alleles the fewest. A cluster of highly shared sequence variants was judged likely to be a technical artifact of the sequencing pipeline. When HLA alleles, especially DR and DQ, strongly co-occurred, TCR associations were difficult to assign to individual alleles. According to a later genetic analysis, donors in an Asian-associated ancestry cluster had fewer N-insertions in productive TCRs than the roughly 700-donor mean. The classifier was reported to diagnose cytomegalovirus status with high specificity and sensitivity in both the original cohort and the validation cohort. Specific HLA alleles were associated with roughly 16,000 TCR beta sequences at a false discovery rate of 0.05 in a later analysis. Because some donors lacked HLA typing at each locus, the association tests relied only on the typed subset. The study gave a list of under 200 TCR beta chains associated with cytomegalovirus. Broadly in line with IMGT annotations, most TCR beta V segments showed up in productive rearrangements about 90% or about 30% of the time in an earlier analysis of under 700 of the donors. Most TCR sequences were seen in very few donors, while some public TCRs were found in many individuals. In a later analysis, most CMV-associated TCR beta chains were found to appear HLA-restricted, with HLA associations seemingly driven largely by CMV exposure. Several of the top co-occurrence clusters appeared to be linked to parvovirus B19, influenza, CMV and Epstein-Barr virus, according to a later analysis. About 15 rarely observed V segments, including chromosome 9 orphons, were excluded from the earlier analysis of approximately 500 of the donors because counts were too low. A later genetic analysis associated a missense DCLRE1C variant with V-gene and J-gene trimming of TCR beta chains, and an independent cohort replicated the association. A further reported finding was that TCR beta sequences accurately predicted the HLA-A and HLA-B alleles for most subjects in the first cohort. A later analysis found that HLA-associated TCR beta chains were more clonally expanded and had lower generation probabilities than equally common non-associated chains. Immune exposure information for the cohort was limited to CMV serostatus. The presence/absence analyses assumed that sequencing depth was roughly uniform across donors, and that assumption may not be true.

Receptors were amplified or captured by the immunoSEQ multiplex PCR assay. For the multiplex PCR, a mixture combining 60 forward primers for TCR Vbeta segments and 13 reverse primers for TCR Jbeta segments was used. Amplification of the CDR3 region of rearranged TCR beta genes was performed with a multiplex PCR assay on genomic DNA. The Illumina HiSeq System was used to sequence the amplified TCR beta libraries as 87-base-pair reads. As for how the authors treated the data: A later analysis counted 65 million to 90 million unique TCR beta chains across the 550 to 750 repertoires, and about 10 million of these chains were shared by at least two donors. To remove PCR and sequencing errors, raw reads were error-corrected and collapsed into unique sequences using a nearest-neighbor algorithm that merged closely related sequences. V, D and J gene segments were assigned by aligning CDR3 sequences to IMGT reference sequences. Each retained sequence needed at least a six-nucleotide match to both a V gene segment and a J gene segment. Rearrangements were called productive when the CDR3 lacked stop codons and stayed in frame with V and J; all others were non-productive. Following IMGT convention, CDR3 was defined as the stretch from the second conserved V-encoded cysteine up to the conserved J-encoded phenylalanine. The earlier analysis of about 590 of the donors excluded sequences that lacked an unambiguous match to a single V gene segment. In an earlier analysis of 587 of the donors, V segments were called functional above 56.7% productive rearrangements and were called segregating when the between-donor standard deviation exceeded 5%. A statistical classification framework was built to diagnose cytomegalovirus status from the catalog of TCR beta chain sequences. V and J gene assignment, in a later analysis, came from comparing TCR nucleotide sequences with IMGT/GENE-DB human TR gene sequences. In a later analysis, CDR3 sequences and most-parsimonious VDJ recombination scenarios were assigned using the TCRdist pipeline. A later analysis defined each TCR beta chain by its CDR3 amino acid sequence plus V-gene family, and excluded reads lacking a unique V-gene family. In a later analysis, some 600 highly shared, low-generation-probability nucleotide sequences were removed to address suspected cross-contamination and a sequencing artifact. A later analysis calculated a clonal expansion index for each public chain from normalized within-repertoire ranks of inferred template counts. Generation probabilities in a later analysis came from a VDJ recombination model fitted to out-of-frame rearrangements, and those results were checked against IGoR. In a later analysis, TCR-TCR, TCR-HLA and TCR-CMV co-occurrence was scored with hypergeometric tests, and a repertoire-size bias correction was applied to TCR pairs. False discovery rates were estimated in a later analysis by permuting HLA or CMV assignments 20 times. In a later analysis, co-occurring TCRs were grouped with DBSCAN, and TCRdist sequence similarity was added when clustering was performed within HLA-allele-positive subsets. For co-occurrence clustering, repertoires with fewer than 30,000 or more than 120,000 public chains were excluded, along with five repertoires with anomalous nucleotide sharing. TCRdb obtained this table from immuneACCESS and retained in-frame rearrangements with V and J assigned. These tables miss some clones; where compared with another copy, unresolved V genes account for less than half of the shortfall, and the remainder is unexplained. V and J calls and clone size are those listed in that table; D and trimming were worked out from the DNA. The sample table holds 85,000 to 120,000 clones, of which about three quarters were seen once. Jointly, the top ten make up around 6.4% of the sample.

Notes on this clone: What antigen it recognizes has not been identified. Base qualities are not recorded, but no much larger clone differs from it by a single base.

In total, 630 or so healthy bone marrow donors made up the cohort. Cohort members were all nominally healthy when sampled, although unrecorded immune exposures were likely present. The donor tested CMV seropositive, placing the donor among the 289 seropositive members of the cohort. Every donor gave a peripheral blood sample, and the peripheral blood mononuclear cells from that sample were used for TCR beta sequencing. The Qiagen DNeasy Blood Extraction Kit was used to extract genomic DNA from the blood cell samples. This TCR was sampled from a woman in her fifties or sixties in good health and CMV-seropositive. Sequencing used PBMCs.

The CDR3 protein is CATQQGTGPSVGNQPQHF. The bases read TGTGCCACTCAGCAGGGAACAGGGCCGAGCGTTGGCAATCAGCCCCAGCATTTT. The V and J segments used are TRBV15 and TRBJ1-5; tentative D gene TRBD1, with 6 bases matching. V loses 9 bases, J loses 2 bases, and the germline ends lie 26 bases apart. Per the germline V gene (reference sequence), LNHNV is the CDR1 and YYDKDF is the CDR2. Inclusive of the bounding cysteine and phenylalanine, the CDR3 is 18 residues long. Only the CDR3 portion is preserved as DNA: 54 bases, with reading frame beginning at the first base. The variable domain in full, with residues beyond the CDR3 obtained from the reference TRBV15 and TRBJ1-5 genes, is DAMVIQNPRYQVTQFGKPVTLSCSQTLNHNVMYWYQQKSSQAPKLLFHYYDKDFNNEADTPDNFQSRRPNTSFCFLDIRSPGLGDTAMYLCATQQGTGPSVGNQPQHFGDGTRLSIL.